Below are 22 T cell receptor beta chains sequenced from a single sample in a study of OX40 agonist ivuxolimab in advanced cancers. Produced via immunoSEQ multiplex PCR; TCRdb's table is partial and in-frame only. The table has approximately 15,000 clones, around 90% seen once. The specimen comprised CD4+ or CD8+ T cells sorted from blood, sampled in a trial of the OX40 agonist ivuxolimab. The receptors come from an adult with an advanced solid tumor such as melanoma, head and neck, liver or kidney cancer.

V is TRBV4-3 and J is TRBJ1-2; D call uncertain. The CDR3 runs 15 residues. Germline V gene data show CDR1 as LGHNA and CDR2 as YSLEER. Trimming removed 0 bases from V and 0 bases from J, with 8 bases in between. The CDR3 DNA reads as TGCGCCAGCAGCCAAGAGTTCCAAACTAACTATGGCTACACCTTC. Translated: CASSQEFQTNYGYTF.

This clone was recorded only once. V and J are TRBV30 and TRBJ2-7; perhaps TRBD2 as D (5 bases). The CDR3 runs to 12 residues. Germline CDR1 reads GTSNPN; CDR2 reads SVGIG (reference sequence). Trimming left V 4 bases short and J 3 bases short, with 10 bases between. The CDR3 region is CAWTIRDYEQYF. The CDR3 DNA is TGTGCCTGGACCATACGGGACTACGAGCAGTACTTC.

This sequence joins TRBV6-5 and TRBJ1-1, with D hard to call. There are 12 residues in the CDR3. The germline gives CDR1 MNHEY, CDR2 SVGAGI. The germline V and J ends were trimmed by 5 bases and 8 bases, with 12 bases remaining between them. The CDR3 protein is CASSKPSDEAFF. As DNA, the CDR3 is TGTGCCAGCAGTAAGCCGTCAGACGAAGCTTTCTTT.

J is TRBJ2-7 and V is TRBV6-1, with D perhaps matching TRBD2 (5 bases). The CDR3 is 16 amino acids. CDR1 is MNHNS, CDR2 SASEGT, per germline. V was pared by 0 bases and J by 2 bases, with 14 bases between. The CDR3 nucleotides are TGTGCCAGCAGTGAAGCTCTTGGAGGAGCCACCTACGAGCAGTACTTC. Its protein is CASSEALGGATYEQYF.

The J gene is TRBJ2-5, the V gene TRBV27; 7 positions agree with TRBD2. The CDR3 runs 15 residues. Germline CDR1 reads MNHEY; CDR2 reads SMNVEV (reference sequence). V lost 5 bases and J lost 5; bases outside the gene matches: 11. The CDR3 protein is CASSGLGGVTETQYF. The CDR3 nucleotides read TGTGCCAGCAGTGGGCTGGGGGGGGTGACGGAGACCCAGTACTTC.

The chain uses TRBV19 and TRBJ2-7; 12 nucleotides agree with TRBD1. The CDR3 totals 15 residues. Germline V gene lookup returns CDR1 LNHDA and CDR2 SQIVND (reference sequence). The ends lost 5 bases at V and 4 bases at J; junction bases unmatched: 6. The CDR3 loop is CASSPGTGGDYEQYF. The CDR3 DNA reads as TGTGCCAGTAGTCCCGGGACAGGGGGCGATTACGAGCAGTACTTC.

The rearrangement links TRBV9 to TRBJ2-5; D may be TRBD2 (6 bases). The CDR3 is 15 amino acids. V lost 0 bases and J lost 4, with 13 bases in between. CDR1 is SGDLS and CDR2 is YYNGEE in the germline V gene. The CDR3 DNA reads as TGTGCCAGCAGCGTAGCGGGAGATGGGGGAGAGACCCAGTACTTC. Amino acids: CASSVAGDGGETQYF.

The rearrangement joins TRBV30 to TRBJ1-2, with D unresolved. V was cut by 1 base and J by 7 bases, with 10 bases left in between. In germline, CDR1 is GTSNPN, CDR2 SVGIG (reference sequence). The CDR3 consists of 12 residues. CDR3 bases: TGTGCCTGGAGTGGAGGGCTGGCTGGCTACACCTTC. Its translation: CAWSGGLAGYTF.

The chain has TRBV4-2 and TRBJ2-7; TRBD1 agrees at 9 bases. Germline lookup yields CDR1 LGHNA and CDR2 YNFKEQ. V shed 5 bases and J 6 bases; nucleotides not matched to a gene: 20. This CDR3 is 18 amino acids long. This chain's CDR3 is CASSETPVPGQGYSEQYF. CDR3 nucleotides: TGTGCCAGCAGCGAAACCCCCGTCCCAGGACAGGGGTACTCCGAGCAGTACTTC.

This chain links TRBV11-2 with TRBJ1-2; 9 nucleotides align to TRBD1. From germline, CDR1 is SGHAT and CDR2 FQNNGV. The CDR3 sequence is 15 residues long. The junction had 6 bases not matched to a gene; V was cut back by 3 bases and J by 4 bases. CDR3 nucleotide sequence: TGTGCCAGCAGCTTGAACCTACAGGGGGCCTATGGCTACACCTTC. Protein sequence: CASSLNLQGAYGYTF. The whole variable domain, remainder taken from reference TRBV11-2 and TRBJ1-2, is EAGVAQSPRYKIIEKRQSVAFWCNPISGHATLYWYQQILGQGPKLLIQFQNNGVVDDSQLPKDRFSAERLKGVDSTLKIQPAKLEDSAVYLCASSLNLQGAYGYTFGSGTRLTVV.

This clone was seen once. This chain uses TRBV6-4 with TRBJ1-5; maybe TRBD1 (5 bases). Trimming pared 6 bases from V and 3 bases from J, leaving 9 bases between. The CDR3 totals 13 residues. Germline assignment: CDR1 MRHNA and CDR2 SNTAGT. The CDR3 DNA follows: TGTGCCAGCAGCGACAGACCCAATCAGCCCCAGCATTTT. It codes for CASSDRPNQPQHF.

The J gene is TRBJ1-4, the V gene TRBV27; D remains unclear. Germline V gene sequence: CDR1 MNHEY, CDR2 SMNVEV (reference sequence). This CDR3 is 16 amino acids long. The germline V and J ends were trimmed by 2 bases and 0 bases, with 10 bases remaining between them. CDR3 bases: TGTGCCAGCAGTTTAACCGGGGAAACAACTAATGAAAAACTGTTTTTT. Translated, it gives CASSLTGETTNEKLFF. Based on the CDR3 plus reference TRBV27 and TRBJ1-4, the full variable domain is EAQVTQNPRYLITVTGKKLTVTCSQNMNHEYMSWYRQDPGLGLRQIYYSMNVEVTDKGDVPEGYKVSRKEKRNFPLILESPSPNQTSLYFCASSLTGETTNEKLFFGSGTQLSVL.

The J gene is TRBJ2-7, the V gene TRBV5-1, with 7 bases matching TRBD1. V lost 5 bases, J lost 6 bases, and 14 bases stayed unmatched. In germline, CDR1 is SGHRS, CDR2 YFSETQ. This CDR3 region has 15 residues. The CDR3 sequence is CASRATTGVYSEQYF. Here the CDR3 DNA reads TGCGCCAGCAGGGCAACCACAGGGGTATATTCCGAGCAGTACTTC.

The chain combines TRBV6-5 with TRBJ1-1, with unresolved D. The CDR3 is 14 amino acids. V was pared by 3 bases and J by 0 bases, with 8 bases between. Germline CDR1 reads MNHEY; CDR2 reads SVGAGI. The chain's CDR3 is CASSYLRVNTEAFF. CDR3 DNA: TGTGCCAGCAGTTATTTACGGGTGAACACTGAAGCTTTCTTT.

CDR3 sequence (DNA): TGTGCCCACCTTGGATCCTACAATGAGCAGTTCTTC. Amino acid sequence: CAHLGSYNEQFF. This chain links TRBV6-1 with TRBJ2-1, with D unclear. The germline V gene has CDR1 MNHNS and CDR2 SASEGT. Trimming took 11 bases from V and 1 from J, leaving 9 bases between them. CDR3 size: 12 residues.

For the CDR3, the DNA is TGTGCCAGCAGCTTGGGACATGGGAATGGCTACACCTTC. Amino acids: CASSLGHGNGYTF. The chain joins TRBV28 to TRBJ1-2, with a possible D match to TRBD1 (6 bases). V was clipped by 6 bases and J by 6 bases, with 14 bases between them. The CDR3 runs to 13 residues. The germline V gene has CDR1 MDHEN and CDR2 SYDVKM.

V usage is TRBV2 and J usage is TRBJ2-4; D possibly matches TRBD1 or TRBD2 (5 bases each). V gave up 8 bases and J gave up 0 bases, with 23 bases separating them. The CDR3 length is 18 residues. Germline-derived CDR1 and CDR2 are SNHLY and FYNNEI. DNA of the CDR3: TGTGCCAGCGGTCCGGGACCTGGGACCTTTCGAGCCAAAAACATTCAGTACTTC. Protein: CASGPGPGTFRAKNIQYF.

V gene TRBV9 combines with J gene TRBJ2-7, with D tentatively TRBD1 (5 bases). The length of the CDR3 is 12 residues. V gave up 3 bases and J gave up 1 base, with 5 bases separating them. Germline V gene data show CDR1 as SGDLS and CDR2 as YYNGEE. Here the CDR3 reads CASSGQSYEQYF. The CDR3 nucleotides read TGTGCCAGCAGCGGACAGTCCTACGAGCAGTACTTC. Variable domain in full (rest from reference TRBV9 and TRBJ2-7): DSGVTQTPKHLITATGQRVTLRCSPRSGDLSVYWYQQSLDQGLQFLIQYYNGEERAKGNILERFSAQQFPDLHSELNLSSLELGDSALYFCASSGQSYEQYFGPGTRLTVT.

The chain joins TRBV15 to TRBJ2-5; 12 positions agree with TRBD1. The CDR3 spans 15 residues. Germline CDR1 LNHNV, CDR2 YYDKDF (reference sequence). Trimming at V came to 5 bases and at J to 0 bases, leaving 1 base not matched to a gene. The CDR3 DNA reads as TGTGCCACCAGCGGGGACAGGGGGCACCAAGAGACCCAGTACTTC. It encodes CATSGDRGHQETQYF.

The V and J genes are TRBV4-2 and TRBJ2-7, with 8 bases identical to TRBD2. This CDR3 contains 14 residues. J was trimmed by 3 bases and V by 3 bases; bases with no gene match: 4. Germline CDR1 reads LGHNA; CDR2 reads YNFKEQ. In DNA form, the CDR3 reads TGTGCCAGCAGCCACCCGGGGGGGGGCTACGAGCAGTACTTC. As protein: CASSHPGGGYEQYF.

This sequence joins TRBV27 and TRBJ1-4; a possible D gene is TRBD1 (6 bases). Looked up from germline, CDR1 is MNHEY and CDR2 is SMNVEV (reference sequence). This CDR3 has 12 residues. Trimming shortened V by 10 bases and J by 6 bases, and 12 bases separated the two germline ends. In nucleotides, the CDR3 is TGTGCCACCCGGGACATGGATGAAAAACTGTTTTTT. As protein: CATRDMDEKLFF. The variable domain in full, with the rest retrieved from reference TRBV27 and TRBJ1-4, is EAQVTQNPRYLITVTGKKLTVTCSQNMNHEYMSWYRQDPGLGLRQIYYSMNVEVTDKGDVPEGYKVSRKEKRNFPLILESPSPNQTSLYFCATRDMDEKLFFGSGTQLSVL.

The chain has TRBV2 and TRBJ2-4, with D tentatively TRBD1 (6 bases). CDR1 SNHLY and CDR2 FYNNEI come from the germline V gene. CDR3 length: 13 residues. V was cut by 3 bases and J by 8 bases, with 11 bases left in between. The CDR3 sequence: CASSDRGGDIQYF. The CDR3 nucleotides read TGTGCCAGCAGTGACAGGGGTGGGGACATTCAGTACTTC.